The next 17 T cell receptor beta chains were all read from a single sample in a study of cytomegalovirus exposure and HLA in healthy donors. The PCR ran on 60 Vbeta and 13 Jbeta primers. Only in-frame clones appear in the TCRdb table, and some are missing; sequencing was by immunoSEQ multiplex PCR. The sample consists of some 150,000 clones, around 84% of them appearing once. The sample taken for sequencing was PBMCs. The source of these receptors is a boy younger than 10 in good health and CMV-seronegative.

The genes are TRBV27 and TRBJ2-7; 8 bases line up with TRBD1. V was clipped by 5 bases and J by 2 bases; unmatched bases: 20. The CDR3 is 19 amino acids. CDR1 is MNHEY and CDR2 is SMNVEV in the germline V gene (reference sequence). CDR3 in amino acids: CASSPKHKLRGQGPYEQYF. CDR3 sequence (DNA): TGTGCCAGCAGTCCGAAACACAAACTTCGAGGACAGGGCCCCTACGAGCAGTACTTC.

This chain joins TRBV7-9 and TRBJ1-1, with D possibly TRBD1 on 5 matching bases. Germline CDR1 reads SEHNR; CDR2 reads FQNEAQ (reference sequence). The CDR3 is 13 residues long. V was clipped by 4 bases and J by 5 bases, with 11 bases between them. CDR3 bases: TGTGCCAGCAGCTGGGCAGGGCGAACTGAAGCTTTCTTT. This translates into CASSWAGRTEAFF.

The V gene is TRBV5-1, the J gene TRBJ2-2; 12 nucleotides line up with TRBD1. This CDR3 region has 14 residues. With 4 bases clipped from V and 7 bases from J, the junction kept 2 bases outside the gene matches. CDR1 is SGHRS and CDR2 is YFSETQ in the germline V gene. CDR3 coding DNA: TGCGCCAGCAGCAGGGACAGGGGGCTCGGGGAGCTGTTTTTT. It is translated as CASSRDRGLGELFF.

The chain employs TRBV23-1 and TRBJ2-2; possibly TRBD1 for D (5 bases). TRBV23-1 is classed as an ORF, of uncertain function. The V end lost 5 bases, the J end lost 4 bases, and 11 bases lay between the germline ends. This CDR3 contains 14 residues. The CDR3 nucleotides read TGCGCCAGCAGTGCCAGGGCCCGCACCGGGGAGCTGTTTTTT. This sequence encodes CASSARARTGELFF.

This clone was detected a few times. The sample has other DNA sequences that encode this CDR3 too. The chain has TRBV5-1 and TRBJ2-7, with a weak D call TRBD2 (6 bases). Germline V gene data show CDR1 as SGHRS and CDR2 as YFSETQ. CDR3 length: 14 residues. The V and J ends lost 1 base and 5 bases respectively, with 13 bases between them. This CDR3 reads CASSLTRGTNEQYF. The CDR3 DNA sequence: TGCGCCAGCAGCTTGACCCGGGGGACGAACGAGCAGTACTTC.

The rearrangement links TRBV7-3 to TRBJ2-2, with a weak D call TRBD1 (5 bases). V was cut by 2 bases and J by 0 bases, with 10 bases left in between. The CDR3 loop spans 16 amino acids. Germline V lookup: CDR1 SGHTA, CDR2 FQGTGA. The CDR3 region has the DNA TGTGCCAGCAGCTTACGCGCAGGGACGAACACCGGGGAGCTGTTTTTT. Translating gives CASSLRAGTNTGELFF.

The sample holds a few counts of this clone. The V and J genes are TRBV18 and TRBJ2-7; 9 nucleotides align to TRBD1. The germline V gene has CDR1 KGHSH and CDR2 LQKENI. After removal of 0 bases from V and 2 bases from J, the junction contained 2 bases not matched to a gene. The CDR3 extends over 15 amino acids. This chain's CDR3 is CASSPPGQGAYEQYF. The CDR3 DNA is TGTGCCAGCTCACCACCGGGACAGGGTGCCTACGAGCAGTACTTC.

The chain recombines TRBV30 with TRBJ1-5, with 9 nucleotides matching TRBD1. V gave up 6 bases and J gave up 4 bases; unmatched junction bases: 4. From germline, CDR1 is GTSNPN and CDR2 SVGIG (reference sequence). The CDR3 runs 13 residues. CDR3 in DNA: TGTGCCTGCCGGGACAGGGATAATCAGCCCCAGCATTTT. Translated: CACRDRDNQPQHF.

The J gene is TRBJ1-1, the V gene TRBV2; D uncertain. Germline V gene lookup returns CDR1 SNHLY and CDR2 FYNNEI. The V and J ends lost 1 base and 11 bases respectively, with 14 bases between them. The CDR3 spans 13 residues. CDR3 DNA sequence: TGTGCCAGCAGTGAAGACAGTCTGGTACGGGCTTTCTTT. This encodes CASSEDSLVRAFF. Full variable domain (outside the CDR3, taken from reference TRBV2 and TRBJ1-1): EPEVTQTPSHQVTQMGQEVILRCVPISNHLYFYWYRQILGQKVEFLVSFYNNEISEKSEIFDDQFSVERPDGSNFTLKIRSTKLEDSAMYFCASSEDSLVRAFFGQGTRLTVV.

This chain uses TRBV4-1 with TRBJ2-1, with a tentative D call TRBD2 (6 bases). The germline CDR1 and CDR2 sequences are MGHRA and YSYEKL. CDR3 size: 16 residues. The V end lost 2 bases, the J end lost 1 base, and 12 bases lay between the germline ends. The CDR3 is CASSQIRGKSYNEQFF. CDR3 in DNA: TGCGCCAGCAGCCAAATCCGGGGGAAGTCCTACAATGAGCAGTTCTTC.

CDR3 coding DNA: TGTGCCAGCAGTCCGCTGATTGGGGCGATTGTGAACACTGAAGCTTTCTTT. Its translation: CASSPLIGAIVNTEAFF. V usage is TRBV9 and J usage is TRBJ1-1, with D possibly being TRBD1 (5 bases). CDR1 and CDR2 from the germline V gene are SGDLS and YYNGEE. This CDR3 is 17 amino acids long. Trimming took off 5 bases at V and 0 bases at J, with 20 bases between the two ends.

This chain joins TRBV30 and TRBJ2-7; TRBD2 might be the D (6 bases). The CDR3 covers 11 residues. V gave up 3 bases and J gave up 6 bases, with 9 bases separating them. CDR1 and CDR2 (germline): GTSNPN, SVGIG (reference sequence). The CDR3 loop is CAWRVGGEQYF. In DNA form, the CDR3 reads TGTGCCTGGAGGGTGGGGGGCGAGCAGTACTTC.

The genes are TRBV6-6 and TRBJ2-4; TRBD1 might be the D (6 bases). CDR1 and CDR2 from the germline V gene are MNHNY and SVGAGI (reference sequence). The V gene lost 6 bases and the J gene lost 0 bases, with 15 bases spanning the gap. The CDR3 is 16 amino acids. The CDR3 DNA is TGTGCCAGCAGGCCCACAGGGTCTTTAGCCAAAAACATTCAGTACTTC. Its translation is CASRPTGSLAKNIQYF.

This chain connects TRBV5-1 to TRBJ2-7, with 9 bases lining up with TRBD1. The V gene end was trimmed by 7 bases and the J gene end by 4 bases; junction bases not matched to a gene: 9. CDR3 size: 14 residues. CDR1 SGHRS and CDR2 YFSETQ come from the germline V gene. CDR3 protein: CASATGTGRYEQYF. The CDR3 nucleotides read TGCGCCAGCGCCACCGGGACAGGGAGATACGAGCAGTACTTC.

V gene TRBV9 combines with J gene TRBJ2-5, with TRBD2 matching over 7 bases. The J call is uncertain, as TRBJ2-7 better fits the DNA end. This CDR3 region has 16 residues. Germline V gene lookup returns CDR1 SGDLS and CDR2 YYNGEE. The CDR3 is CASSAHGEGSVYEQYF. The DNA of the CDR3 is TGTGCCAGCAGCGCCCATGGGGAGGGATCCGTCTACGAGCAGTACTTC.

In its sample, this clone was seen a few times. The chain combines TRBV5-4 with TRBJ1-1, with a possible D match to TRBD1 (5 bases). Germline CDR1 SGHNT, CDR2 YYREEE (reference sequence). V was shortened by 6 bases and J by 1 base, with 22 bases between the two germline ends. CDR3 length: 17 residues. The CDR3, as DNA: TGTGCCAGCACCCCGGGGGGGAACAGACGATCGAACACTGAAGCTTTCTTT. It translates to CASTPGGNRRSNTEAFF.

This clone was counted a single time. This chain uses TRBV30 with TRBJ2-7; 11 bases are a match to TRBD1. The CDR3 is made up of 15 amino acids. Germline CDR1 is GTSNPN and CDR2 is SVGIG (reference sequence). The ends lost 4 bases at V and 9 bases at J; junction bases unmatched: 14. This CDR3 is CAWKAPGQGDPWQYF. In nucleotides, the CDR3 is TGTGCCTGGAAAGCCCCGGGACAGGGGGACCCATGGCAGTACTTC.